Below, 7 T cell receptor beta chains from the same sample are listed, as sequenced in a study of cytotoxic CD8 clonotypes in ibrutinib-treated CLL. Profiled with immunoSEQ multiplex PCR; TCRdb holds only in-frame clones, not every one. The table has around 200,000 clones, 60% to 80% seen once. The sample in question was PBMCs, obtained after 12 months of ibrutinib treatment. The receptor source for this set is a human donor with chronic lymphocytic leukemia.

V usage is TRBV11-2 and J usage is TRBJ2-7, with 11 nucleotides matching TRBD2. The V and J ends lost 5 bases and 0 bases, in that order; junction bases with no gene match: 12. This CDR3 has 18 amino acids. The germline gives CDR1 SGHAT, CDR2 FQNNGV. The CDR3 bases are TGTGCCAGCAGCCGCGGACTGACTAGCGGGATTAGCTCCTACGAGCAGTACTTC. It is translated as CASSRGLTSGISSYEQYF.

The rearrangement joins TRBV25-1 to TRBJ2-7, with a weak D call TRBD2 (5 bases). This CDR3 has 13 residues. The germline gives CDR1 MGHDK, CDR2 SYGVNS. Trimming stripped 10 bases from V and 6 bases from J, with 19 bases between. CDR3 sequence (DNA): TGTGCCACCGCAACGAGGGCGCACGGCGAGCAGTACTTC. Translated, it gives CATATRAHGEQYF.

This clone was picked up a small number of times. The chain carries TRBV2 and TRBJ1-2, with D hard to call. Per the germline V gene, CDR1 is SNHLY and CDR2 is FYNNEI. With 3 bases removed from V and 9 bases from J, the gap between germline ends came to 17 bases. The CDR3 has 14 residues. For the CDR3, the DNA is TGTGCCAGCAGTGAGGTTGGAGTGGGTGCTAGCTACACCTTC. This encodes CASSEVGVGASYTF.

This chain joins TRBV7-9 and TRBJ1-1; TRBD1 agrees at 10 bases. V gave up 4 bases and J gave up 4 bases; unmatched junction bases: 0. This CDR3 has 13 residues. The germline V gene has CDR1 SEHNR and CDR2 FQNEAQ (reference sequence). This CDR3 is CASSWTGGTEAFF. In DNA form, the CDR3 reads TGTGCCAGCAGCTGGACAGGGGGCACTGAAGCTTTCTTT. The full variable domain, with the rest looked up from reference TRBV7-9 and TRBJ1-1, is DTGVSQNPRHKITKRGQNVTFRCDPISEHNRLYWYRQTLGQGPEFLTYFQNEAQLEKSRLLSDRFSAERPKGSFSTLEIQRTEQGDSAMYLCASSWTGGTEAFFGQGTRLTVV.

Ten or more counts support this clone. V gene TRBV2 combines with J gene TRBJ2-1; 11 positions match TRBD2. The CDR3 sequence is 13 residues long. Germline CDR1 is SNHLY and CDR2 is FYNNEI. Trimming removed 4 bases from V and 12 bases from J; junction bases left unmatched: 5. The CDR3 sequence: CASSGLAGTGQFF. The CDR3 coding sequence is TGTGCCAGCAGTGGACTAGCGGGGACAGGGCAGTTCTTC.

CDR3 sequence (DNA): TGTGCCAGCAGCCAAGAAGGGGGAGGAGAGACCCAGTACTTC. It encodes CASSQEGGGETQYF. V usage is TRBV7-2 and J usage is TRBJ2-5; either TRBD1 or TRBD2 may supply D (6 bases each). The CDR3 has 14 amino acids. V was trimmed by 5 bases and J by 4 bases, leaving 14 bases between them. Per the germline V gene, CDR1 is SGHTA and CDR2 is FQGNSA.

V is TRBV27 and J is TRBJ2-7; D is unclear. Germline V gene lookup returns CDR1 MNHEY and CDR2 SMNVEV (reference sequence). V lost 5 bases and J 2 bases, leaving 10 bases between the germline ends. This CDR3 is 13 amino acids long. The CDR3 protein is CASSPDTPYEQYF. Here the CDR3 DNA reads TGTGCCAGCAGTCCTGACACGCCCTACGAGCAGTACTTC.